This T cell receptor (beta chain) emerged from a study of CD8 T cells in ankylosing spondylitis. Comment on this clonotype: The antigen remains undetermined.

The CDR3 extends over 15 amino acids. The V and J ends lost 7 bases and 3 bases respectively, with 18 bases between them. The V gene's germline CDR1 is MDHEN and CDR2 SYDVKM. TCRdb recomputed calls from the 5' RACE reads with MiXCR, one row per CDR3 protein. The table lists hundreds of thousands of distinct CDR3 sequences, around 17% of them singletons. General study results and limits: One TCR beta motif, made up of under ten highly homologous variants, appeared characteristic of ankylosing spondylitis blood.

This clonotype originated in a male donor with ankylosing spondylitis. The material sequenced was blood, either unsorted or a sorted T cell fraction (not recorded which). This chain joins TRBV28 and TRBJ1-2; D uncertain. The CDR3 DNA is TGTGCCAGCATCCGCAAGGCCGGTTTATACTATGGCTACACCTTC. Amino acids: CASIRKAGLYYGYTF.